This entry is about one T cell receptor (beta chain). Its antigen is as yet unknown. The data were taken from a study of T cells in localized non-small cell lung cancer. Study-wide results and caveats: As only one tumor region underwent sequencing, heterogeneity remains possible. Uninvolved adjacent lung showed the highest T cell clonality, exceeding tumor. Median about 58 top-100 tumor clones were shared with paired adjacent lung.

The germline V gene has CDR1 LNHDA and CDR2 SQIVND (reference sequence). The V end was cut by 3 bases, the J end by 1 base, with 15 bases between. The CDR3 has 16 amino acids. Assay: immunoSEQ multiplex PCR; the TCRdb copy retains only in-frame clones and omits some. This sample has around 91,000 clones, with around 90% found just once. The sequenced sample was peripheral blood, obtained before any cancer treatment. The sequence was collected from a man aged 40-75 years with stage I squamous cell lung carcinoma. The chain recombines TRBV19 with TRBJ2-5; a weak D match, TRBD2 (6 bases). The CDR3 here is CASSIAFGDFQETQYF. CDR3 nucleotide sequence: TGTGCCAGTAGTATCGCTTTCGGGGACTTCCAAGAGACCCAGTACTTC.